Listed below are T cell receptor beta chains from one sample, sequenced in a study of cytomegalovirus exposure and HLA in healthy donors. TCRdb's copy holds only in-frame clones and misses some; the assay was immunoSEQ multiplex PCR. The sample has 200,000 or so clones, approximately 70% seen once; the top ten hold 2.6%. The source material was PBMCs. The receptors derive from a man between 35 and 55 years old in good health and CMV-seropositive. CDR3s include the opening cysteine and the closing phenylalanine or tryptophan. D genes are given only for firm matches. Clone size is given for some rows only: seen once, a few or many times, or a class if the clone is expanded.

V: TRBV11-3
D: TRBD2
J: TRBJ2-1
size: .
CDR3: CASSSRTSGGADNEQFF
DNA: TGTGCCAGCAGCAGCCGGACTAGCGGGGGGGCTGACAATGAGCAGTTCTTC

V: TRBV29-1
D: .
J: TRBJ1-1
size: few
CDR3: CSVTPQGGEFGAFF
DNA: TGCAGCGTTACTCCCCAGGGTGGGGAATTTGGAGCTTTCTTT

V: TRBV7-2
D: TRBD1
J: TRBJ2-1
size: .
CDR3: CASSLGRGTGGWEQFF
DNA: TGTGCCAGCAGCTTAGGGAGGGGGACAGGGGGTTGGGAGCAGTTCTTC

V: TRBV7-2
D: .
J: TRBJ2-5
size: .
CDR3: CASSLGGGVETQYF
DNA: TGTGCCAGCAGCTTGGGAGGAGGGGTGGAGACCCAGTACTTC

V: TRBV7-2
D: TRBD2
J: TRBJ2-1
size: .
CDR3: CASSLAGGNEQFF
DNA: TGTGCCAGCAGCTTAGCGGGAGGGAATGAGCAGTTCTTC

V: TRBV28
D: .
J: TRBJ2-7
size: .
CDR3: CASSLWSAPQGPYEQYF
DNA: TGTGCCAGCAGTTTATGGTCGGCACCACAGGGACCCTACGAGCAGTACTTC

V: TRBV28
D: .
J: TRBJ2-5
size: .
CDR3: CASSLSQGRGETQYF
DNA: TGTGCCAGCAGTTTATCACAGGGACGGGGAGAGACCCAGTACTTC

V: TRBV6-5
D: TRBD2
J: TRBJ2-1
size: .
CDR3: CASSYPPGGEQFF
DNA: TGTGCCAGCAGTTACCCTCCGGGGGGTGAGCAGTTCTTC

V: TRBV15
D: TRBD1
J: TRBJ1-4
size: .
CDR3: CATRFAIGTGENEKLFF
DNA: TGTGCCACCCGCTTCGCGATCGGGACAGGGGAAAATGAAAAACTGTTTTTT

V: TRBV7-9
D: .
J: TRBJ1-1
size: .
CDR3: CASSPDRLQKNTEAFF
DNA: TGTGCCAGCAGCCCCGATAGGCTACAGAAGAACACTGAAGCTTTCTTT

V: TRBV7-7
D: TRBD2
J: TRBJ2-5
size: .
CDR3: CASSPNPSGGETQYF
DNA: TGTGCCAGCAGCCCGAACCCTAGCGGGGGAGAGACCCAGTACTTC

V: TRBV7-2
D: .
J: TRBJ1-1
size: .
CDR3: CASSSRRAVNTEAFF
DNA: TGTGCCAGCAGCTCCAGGAGGGCAGTGAACACTGAAGCTTTCTTT

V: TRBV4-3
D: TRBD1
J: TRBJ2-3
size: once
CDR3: CASSPRDRGTDTQYF
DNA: TGCGCCAGCAGCCCCCGGGACAGGGGAACAGATACGCAGTATTTT

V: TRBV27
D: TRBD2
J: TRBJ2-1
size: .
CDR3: CASAGLAGNEQFF
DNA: TGTGCCAGCGCGGGGCTAGCGGGCAATGAGCAGTTCTTC

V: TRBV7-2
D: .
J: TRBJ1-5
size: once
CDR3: CASSLVASNQPQHF
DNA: TGTGCCAGCAGCTTAGTGGCCAGCAATCAGCCCCAGCATTTT

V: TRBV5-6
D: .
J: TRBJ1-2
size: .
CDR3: CASSLEGMFYGYTF
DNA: TGTGCCAGCAGCTTGGAGGGGATGTTCTATGGCTACACCTTC

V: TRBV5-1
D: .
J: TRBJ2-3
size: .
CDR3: CASSFGGPSRDTQYF
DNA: TGCGCCAGCAGCTTCGGGGGGCCAAGTAGGGATACGCAGTATTTT

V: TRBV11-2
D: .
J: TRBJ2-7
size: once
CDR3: CASSRDRQGLEQYF
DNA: TGTGCCAGCAGCCGCGACCGACAGGGACTCGAGCAGTACTTC

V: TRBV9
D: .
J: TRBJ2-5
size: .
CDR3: CASSVVGGGETQYF
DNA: TGTGCCAGCAGCGTAGTCGGGGGAGGAGAGACCCAGTACTTC

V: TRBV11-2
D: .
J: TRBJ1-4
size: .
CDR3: CASSFITNEKLFF
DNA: TGTGCCAGCAGCTTTATAACTAATGAAAAACTGTTTTTT

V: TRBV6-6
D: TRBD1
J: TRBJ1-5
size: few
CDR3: CASSQSGTGINQPQHF
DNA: TGTGCCAGCAGTCAATCCGGGACAGGGATCAATCAGCCCCAGCATTTT

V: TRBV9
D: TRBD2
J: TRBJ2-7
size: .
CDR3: CASSVGLADTYEQYF
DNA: TGTGCCAGCAGCGTAGGACTAGCGGATACCTACGAGCAGTACTTC

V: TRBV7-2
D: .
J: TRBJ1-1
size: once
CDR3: CASSRRNEAFF
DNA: TGTGCCAGCAGTCGGCGGAATGAAGCTTTCTTT

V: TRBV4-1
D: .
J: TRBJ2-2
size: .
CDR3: CASRGEPPNTGELFF
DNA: TGCGCCAGCCGCGGGGAGCCCCCGAACACCGGGGAGCTGTTTTTT

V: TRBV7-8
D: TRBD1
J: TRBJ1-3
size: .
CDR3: CASSSPDTGAGNTIYF
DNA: TGTGCCAGCAGCTCCCCGGACACAGGGGCCGGAAACACCATATATTTT

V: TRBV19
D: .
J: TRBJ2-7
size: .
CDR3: CASSPVPPYEQYF
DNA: TGTGCCAGTAGCCCGGTACCCCCCTACGAGCAGTACTTC

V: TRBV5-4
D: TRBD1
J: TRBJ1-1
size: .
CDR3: CASSLRRGRDTEAFF
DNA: TGTGCCAGCAGCTTGAGGAGGGGGCGCGACACTGAAGCTTTCTTT

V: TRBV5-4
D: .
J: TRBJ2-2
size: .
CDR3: CASSLSGAGELFF
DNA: TGTGCCAGCAGCCTTTCGGGGGCCGGGGAGCTGTTTTTT

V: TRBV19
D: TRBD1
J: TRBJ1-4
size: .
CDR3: CASTRQGQGGEKLFF
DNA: TGTGCCAGCACTCGTCAGGGACAGGGTGGGGAAAAACTGTTTTTT

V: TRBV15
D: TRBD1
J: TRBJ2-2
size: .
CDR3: CATSDRGKPTGELFF
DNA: TGTGCCACCAGCGACAGGGGAAAACCCACCGGGGAGCTGTTTTTT

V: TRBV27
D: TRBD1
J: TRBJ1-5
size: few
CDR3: CASSFEGGSNQPQHF
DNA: TGTGCCAGCAGTTTTGAAGGGGGCAGCAATCAGCCCCAGCATTTT

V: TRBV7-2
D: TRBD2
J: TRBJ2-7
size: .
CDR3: CASSSRSGLAGGNEQYF
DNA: TGTGCCAGCAGCTCCCGCTCGGGACTAGCGGGGGGAAACGAGCAGTACTTC

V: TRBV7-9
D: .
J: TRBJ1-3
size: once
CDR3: CASSAGLTGNTIYF
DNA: TGTGCCAGCAGCGCCGGACTTACTGGAAACACCATATATTTT

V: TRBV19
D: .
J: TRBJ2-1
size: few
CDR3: CASSPFSVSSYNEQFF
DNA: TGTGCCAGTAGCCCCTTCTCGGTTAGTTCCTACAATGAGCAGTTCTTC

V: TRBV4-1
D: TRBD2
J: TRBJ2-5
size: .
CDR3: CASSPGRWAGGQETQYF
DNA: TGCGCCAGCAGCCCCGGACGTTGGGCGGGGGGGCAGGAGACCCAGTACTTC

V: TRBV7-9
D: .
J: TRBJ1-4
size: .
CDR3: CSSSTSEKLFF
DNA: TGTTCCAGCAGCACCAGTGAAAAACTGTTTTTT

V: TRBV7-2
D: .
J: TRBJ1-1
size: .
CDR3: CASSLTGLSDTEAFF
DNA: TGTGCCAGCAGCTTGACAGGTCTAAGTGACACTGAAGCTTTCTTT

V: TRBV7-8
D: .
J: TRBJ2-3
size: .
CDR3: CASTRRGSTDTQYF
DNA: TGTGCCAGCACCCGGCGGGGAAGCACAGATACGCAGTATTTT

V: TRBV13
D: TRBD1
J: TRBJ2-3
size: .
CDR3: CASSPPSDRSTDTQYF
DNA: TGTGCCAGCAGCCCTCCTTCGGACAGGAGCACAGATACGCAGTATTTT

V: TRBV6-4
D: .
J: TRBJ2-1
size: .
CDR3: CASSATGGPLGEQFF
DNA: TGTGCCAGCAGTGCCACGGGGGGCCCCCTCGGTGAGCAGTTCTTC